This T cell receptor (beta chain) was profiled in a study of CD4 T cells in relation to SARS-CoV-2 and coronaviruses. Generated by immunoSEQ multiplex PCR, the TCRdb table keeps only in-frame clones and is missing some. Counted here are about 12,000 clones, roughly three quarters occurring once; the ten biggest clones make up 6% to 9.5%. This clone appeared a single time. What it binds is not known. V lost 5 bases and J 7 bases, leaving 14 bases between the germline ends. This CDR3 region has 13 residues. CDR1 is SGHAT, CDR2 FQNNGV, per germline. Unexposed donor CD4+ T cells date from about 2010-2019, before the COVID-19 pandemic. The cells were cultured for 9 to 11 days before CD4+ T cells were isolated. Testing used SARS-CoV-2 S/N and four cold-coronavirus spikes on unexposed-donor CD4+ T cells, cells permitting. Two million PBMCs per well were cultured with around 9.2 IU/ml IL-2. Fresh IL-2 medium replaced half the medium on days 3 and 7.

Input material: CD4+ T cells from PBMCs, cultured in vitro. The TCR sequence derives from a human donor in good health. The chain couples TRBV11-2 to TRBJ2-5; no reliable D call. CDR3 sequence: CASSARRDLTQYF. CDR3 DNA: TGTGCCAGCAGCGCAAGAAGAGACTTGACCCAGTACTTC.